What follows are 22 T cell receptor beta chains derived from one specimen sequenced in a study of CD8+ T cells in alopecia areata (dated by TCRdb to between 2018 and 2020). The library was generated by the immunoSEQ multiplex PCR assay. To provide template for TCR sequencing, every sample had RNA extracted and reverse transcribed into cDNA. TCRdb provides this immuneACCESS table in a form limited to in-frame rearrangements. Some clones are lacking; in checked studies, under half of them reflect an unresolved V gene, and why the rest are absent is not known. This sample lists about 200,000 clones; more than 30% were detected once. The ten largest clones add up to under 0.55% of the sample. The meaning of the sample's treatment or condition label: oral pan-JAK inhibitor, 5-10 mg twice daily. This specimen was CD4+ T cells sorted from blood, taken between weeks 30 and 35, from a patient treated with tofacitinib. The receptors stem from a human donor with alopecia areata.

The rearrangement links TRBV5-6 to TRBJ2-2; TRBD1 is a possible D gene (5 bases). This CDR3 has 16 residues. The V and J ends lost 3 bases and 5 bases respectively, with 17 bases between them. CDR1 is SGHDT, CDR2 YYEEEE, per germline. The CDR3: CASSWGGPWGTGELFF. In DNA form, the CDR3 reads TGTGCCAGCAGCTGGGGCGGACCCTGGGGTACCGGGGAGCTGTTTTTT.

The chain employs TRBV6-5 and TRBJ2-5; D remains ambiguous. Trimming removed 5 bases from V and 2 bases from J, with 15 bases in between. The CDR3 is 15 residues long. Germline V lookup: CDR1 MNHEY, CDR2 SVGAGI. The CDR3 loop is CASSRRLGPQETQYF. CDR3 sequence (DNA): TGTGCCAGCAGTCGACGGCTAGGGCCACAAGAGACCCAGTACTTC.

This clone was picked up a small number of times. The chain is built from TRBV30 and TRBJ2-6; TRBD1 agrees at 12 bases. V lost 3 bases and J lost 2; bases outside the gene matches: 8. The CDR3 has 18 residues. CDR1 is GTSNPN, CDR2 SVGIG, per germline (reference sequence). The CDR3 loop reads CAWRRGTGGAAGANVLTF. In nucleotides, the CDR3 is TGTGCCTGGAGGAGAGGGACAGGGGGCGCCGCTGGGGCCAACGTCCTGACTTTC.

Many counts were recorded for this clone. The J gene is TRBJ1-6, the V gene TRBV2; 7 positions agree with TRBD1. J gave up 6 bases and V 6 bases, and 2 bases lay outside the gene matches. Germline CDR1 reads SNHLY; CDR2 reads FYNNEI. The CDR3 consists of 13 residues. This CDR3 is CASRGTANSPLHF. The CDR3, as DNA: TGTGCCAGCAGAGGGACAGCTAATTCACCCCTCCACTTT.

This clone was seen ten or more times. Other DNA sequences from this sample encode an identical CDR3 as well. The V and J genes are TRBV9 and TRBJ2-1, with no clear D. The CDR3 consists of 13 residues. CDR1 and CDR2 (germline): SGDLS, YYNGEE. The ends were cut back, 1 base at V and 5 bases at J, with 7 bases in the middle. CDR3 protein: CASSVSRNNEQFF. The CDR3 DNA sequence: TGTGCCAGCAGCGTAAGTAGAAACAATGAGCAGTTCTTC.

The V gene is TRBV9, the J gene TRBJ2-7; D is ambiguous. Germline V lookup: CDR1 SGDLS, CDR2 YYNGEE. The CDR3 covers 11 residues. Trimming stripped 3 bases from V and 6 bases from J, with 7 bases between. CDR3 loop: CASSDEGEQYF. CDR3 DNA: TGTGCCAGCAGCGATGAAGGCGAGCAGTACTTC.

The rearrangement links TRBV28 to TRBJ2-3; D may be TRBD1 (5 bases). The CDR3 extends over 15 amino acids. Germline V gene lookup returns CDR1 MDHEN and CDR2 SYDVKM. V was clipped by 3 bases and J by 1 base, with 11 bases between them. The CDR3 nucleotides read TGTGCCAGCAGTTTGTCAGGGATGGGCACAGATACGCAGTATTTT. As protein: CASSLSGMGTDTQYF.

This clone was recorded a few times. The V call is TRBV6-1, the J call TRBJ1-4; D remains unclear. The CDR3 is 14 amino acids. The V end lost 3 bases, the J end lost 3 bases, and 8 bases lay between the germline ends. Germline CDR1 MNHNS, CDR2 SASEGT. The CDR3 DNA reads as TGTGCCAGCAGTGACGGTGGGGCTAATGAAAAACTGTTTTTT. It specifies CASSDGGANEKLFF.

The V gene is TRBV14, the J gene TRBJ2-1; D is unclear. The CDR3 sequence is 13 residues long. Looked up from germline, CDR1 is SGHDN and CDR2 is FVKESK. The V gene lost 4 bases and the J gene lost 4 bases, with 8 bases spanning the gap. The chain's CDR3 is CASSLAPYNEQFF. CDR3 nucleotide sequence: TGTGCCAGCAGCCTCGCTCCGTACAATGAGCAGTTCTTC.

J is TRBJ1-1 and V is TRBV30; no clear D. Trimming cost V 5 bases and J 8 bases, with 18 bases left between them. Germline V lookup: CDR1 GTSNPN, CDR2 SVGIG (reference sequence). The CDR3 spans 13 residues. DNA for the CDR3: TGTGCCTGGGCCCAGTTAAGGGCCAGAGAAGCTTTCTTT. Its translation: CAWAQLRAREAFF.

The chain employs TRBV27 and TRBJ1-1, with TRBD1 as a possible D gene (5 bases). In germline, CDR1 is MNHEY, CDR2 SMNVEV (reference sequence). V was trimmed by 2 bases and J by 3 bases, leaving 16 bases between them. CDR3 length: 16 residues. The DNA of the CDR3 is TGTGCCAGCAGTTTAACAACGAGGGGTAGGGACACTGAAGCTTTCTTT. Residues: CASSLTTRGRDTEAFF.

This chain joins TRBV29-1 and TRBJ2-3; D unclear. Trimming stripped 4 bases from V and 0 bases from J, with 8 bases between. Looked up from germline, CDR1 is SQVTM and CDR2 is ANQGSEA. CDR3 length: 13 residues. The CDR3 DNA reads TGCAGCGTTGGGGCGGCTAGCACAGATACGCAGTATTTT. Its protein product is CSVGAASTDTQYF.

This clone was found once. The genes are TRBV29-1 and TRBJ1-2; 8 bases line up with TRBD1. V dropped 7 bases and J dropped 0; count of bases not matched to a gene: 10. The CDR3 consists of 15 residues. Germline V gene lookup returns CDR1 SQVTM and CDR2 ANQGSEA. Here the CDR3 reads CSARDRSDSNYGYTF. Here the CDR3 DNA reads TGCAGCGCCCGGGACAGGTCGGACTCTAACTATGGCTACACCTTC. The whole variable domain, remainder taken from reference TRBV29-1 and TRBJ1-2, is SAVISQKPSRDICQRGTSLTIQCQVDSQVTMMFWYRQQPGQSLTLIATANQGSEATYESGFVIDKFPISRPNLTFSTLTVSNMSPEDSSIYLCSARDRSDSNYGYTFGSGTRLTVV.

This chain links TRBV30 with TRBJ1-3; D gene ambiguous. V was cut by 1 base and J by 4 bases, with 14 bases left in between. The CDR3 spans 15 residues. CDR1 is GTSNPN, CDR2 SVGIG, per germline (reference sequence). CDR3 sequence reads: CAWSAMTRAGNTIYF. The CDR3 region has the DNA TGTGCCTGGAGTGCAATGACCCGGGCGGGAAACACCATATATTTT.

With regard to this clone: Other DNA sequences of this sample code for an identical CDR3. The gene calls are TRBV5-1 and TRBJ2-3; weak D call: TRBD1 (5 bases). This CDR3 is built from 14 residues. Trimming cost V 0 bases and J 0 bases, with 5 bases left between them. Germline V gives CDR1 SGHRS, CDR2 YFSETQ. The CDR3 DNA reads TGCGCCAGCAGCTTGGCAGGGAGCACAGATACGCAGTATTTT. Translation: CASSLAGSTDTQYF. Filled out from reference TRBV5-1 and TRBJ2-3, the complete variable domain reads KAGVTQTPRYLIKTRGQQVTLSCSPISGHRSVSWYQQTPGQGLQFLFEYFSETQRNKGNFPGRFSGRQFSNSRSEMNVSTLELGDSALYLCASSLAGSTDTQYFGPGTRLTVL.

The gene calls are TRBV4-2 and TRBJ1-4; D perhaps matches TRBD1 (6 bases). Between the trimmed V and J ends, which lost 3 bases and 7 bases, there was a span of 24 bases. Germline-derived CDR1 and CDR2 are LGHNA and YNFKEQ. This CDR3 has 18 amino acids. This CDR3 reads CASSQTPGAPAKGEKLFF. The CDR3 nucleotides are TGTGCCAGCAGCCAGACCCCGGGGGCCCCAGCAAAGGGTGAAAAACTGTTTTTT.

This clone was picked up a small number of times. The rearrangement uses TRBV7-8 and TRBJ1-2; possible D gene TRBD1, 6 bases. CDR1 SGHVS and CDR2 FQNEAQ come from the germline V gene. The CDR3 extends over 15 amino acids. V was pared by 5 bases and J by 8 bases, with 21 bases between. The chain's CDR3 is CASSLWTVVEWGYTF. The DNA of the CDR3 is TGTGCCAGCAGCCTATGGACAGTGGTGGAGTGGGGCTACACCTTC.

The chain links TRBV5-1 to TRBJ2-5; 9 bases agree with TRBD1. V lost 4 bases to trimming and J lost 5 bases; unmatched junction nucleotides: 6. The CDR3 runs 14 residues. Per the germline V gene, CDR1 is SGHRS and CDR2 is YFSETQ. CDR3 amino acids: CASSQGQGGETQYF. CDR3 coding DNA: TGCGCCAGCAGCCAGGGACAGGGCGGGGAGACCCAGTACTTC.

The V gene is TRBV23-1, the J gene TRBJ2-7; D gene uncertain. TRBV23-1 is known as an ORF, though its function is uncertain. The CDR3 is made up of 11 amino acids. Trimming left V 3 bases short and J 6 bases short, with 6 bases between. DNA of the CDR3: TGCGCCAGCAGTCAGTCTATCGAGCAGTACTTC. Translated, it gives CASSQSIEQYF.

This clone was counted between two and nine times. CDR3 nucleotide sequence: TGTGCCAGCAGTGAAGGCACGGACAGGAGGGGTCAGCCCCAGCATTTT. Translating gives CASSEGTDRRGQPQHF. The chain couples TRBV6-1 to TRBJ1-5; TRBD1 agrees at 7 bases. V was pared by 1 base and J by 6 bases, with 9 bases of the junction left unmatched. The germline gives CDR1 MNHNS, CDR2 SASEGT. The CDR3 runs to 16 residues.

CDR3 sequence: CASSQPGTAYEQYF. DNA for the CDR3: TGTGCCAGCAGCCAACCGGGAACCGCCTACGAGCAGTACTTC. The chain joins TRBV6-1 to TRBJ2-7; possible D gene TRBD2, 5 bases. CDR1 MNHNS and CDR2 SASEGT come from the germline V gene. The germline V and J ends were trimmed by 6 bases and 2 bases, with 14 bases remaining between them. The CDR3 spans 14 residues.

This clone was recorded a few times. The CDR3: CASSLDGGAVEKLFF. The CDR3 DNA is TGTGCCAGCAGCTTAGACGGGGGAGCGGTTGAAAAACTGTTTTTT. V usage is TRBV7-9 and J usage is TRBJ1-4; a weak D match, TRBD1 (5 bases). Germline V gene sequence: CDR1 SEHNR, CDR2 FQNEAQ (reference sequence). The CDR3 covers 15 residues. Trimming took off 1 base at V and 7 bases at J, with 13 bases between the two ends. The full variable domain, in which reference TRBV7-9 and TRBJ1-4 provide the parts outside the CDR3, is DTGVSQNPRHKITKRGQNVTFRCDPISEHNRLYWYRQTLGQGPEFLTYFQNEAQLEKSRLLSDRFSAERPKGSFSTLEIQRTEQGDSAMYLCASSLDGGAVEKLFFGSGTQLSVL.